These 18 T cell receptor beta chains share one sample of origin, sequenced in a study of T cell repertoires in cytomegalovirus infection. No antigen is known for these receptors. TCRdb independently ran MiXCR on the reads; one entry per CDR3 protein. The sample lists around 750,000 distinct CDR3 sequences, approximately 32% occurring once. Source: cultured CD8+ T cells from PBMCs, taken from culture after CMV antigen stimulation. These receptors were obtained from a human donor in good health (CMV status not recorded). Some clones in this sample may be carry-over from other donors' samples.

This clonotype has just a few counts. V is TRBV7-6 and J is TRBJ2-7, with 9 bases identical to TRBD1. Trimming cost V 3 bases and J 1 base; bases outside gene matches: 4. Germline V gene lookup returns CDR1 SGHVS and CDR2 FNYEAQ. The CDR3 is 15 residues long. For the CDR3, the DNA is TGTGCCAGCAGCTTGGACAGGGGATCGTCCTACGAGCAGTACTTC. Amino acid sequence: CASSLDRGSSYEQYF.

Comment on this clonotype: One end of the junction does not line up with germline, which may come from a read error. J is TRBJ2-3 and V is TRBV7-7, with D hard to call. There are 15 residues in the CDR3. The germline V gene encodes CDR1 SSHAT and CDR2 FNYEAQ (reference sequence). The CDR3 spells CASSLEAGSTDTQYF. The CDR3 coding sequence is TGTGCTAGCAGCTTAGAGGCAGGAAGCACAGATACGCAGTATTTT. Full variable domain (remainder filled in from reference TRBV7-7 and TRBJ2-3): GAGVSQSPRYKVTKRGQDVTLRCDPISSHATLYWYQQALGQGPEFLTYFNYEAQPDKSGLPSDRFSAERPEGSISTLTIQRTEQRDSAMYRCASSLEAGSTDTQYFGPGTRLTVL.

This clonotype turned up a few times. This chain uses TRBV5-6 with TRBJ2-1; D gene ambiguous. V was pared by 0 bases and J by 6 bases, with 10 bases between. The CDR3 has 14 amino acids. Germline loops: CDR1 SGHDT, CDR2 YYEEEE. This CDR3 reads CASSLGQVRNEQFF. The CDR3 DNA follows: TGTGCCAGCAGCTTGGGCCAGGTGCGCAATGAGCAGTTCTTC.

The chain has TRBV9 and TRBJ2-1, with D tentatively TRBD1 or TRBD2 (5 bases each). Germline assignment: CDR1 SGDLS and CDR2 YYNGEE. Trimming pared 0 bases from V and 3 bases from J, leaving 13 bases between. The CDR3 contains 16 residues. In DNA, the CDR3 is TGTGCCAGCAGCGTAGTGGGGGTAGGGGACTACAATGAGCAGTTCTTC. It specifies CASSVVGVGDYNEQFF.

This sequence joins TRBV5-6 and TRBJ2-3; 9 positions agree with TRBD2. CDR3 length: 16 residues. With V trimmed by 0 bases and J by 2 bases, 4 bases remained unmatched. Germline V CDR1 and CDR2: SGHDT, YYEEEE. As DNA, the CDR3 is TGTGCCAGCAGCTTGGTCCGCGGGGGGGTCACAGATACGCAGTATTTT. This translates into CASSLVRGGVTDTQYF.

This clonotype was found a few times. The rearrangement uses TRBV7-6 and TRBJ1-1; possibly TRBD1 for D (6 bases). V was pared by 5 bases and J by 3 bases, with 19 bases between. The CDR3 runs to 16 residues. CDR1 is SGHVS, CDR2 FNYEAQ, per germline. For the CDR3, the DNA is TGTGCCAGCAGCCCGGCCTTAGCAGGGGCCGACACTGAAGCTTTCTTT. Protein product: CASSPALAGADTEAFF.

V and J are TRBV7-9 and TRBJ1-1; a possible D gene is TRBD1 (5 bases). V lost 5 bases and J 8 bases, leaving 15 bases between the germline ends. The CDR3 has 13 residues. CDR1 and CDR2 from the germline V gene are SEHNR and FQNEAQ (reference sequence). The CDR3 DNA is TGTGCCAGCAGCCCGACAGACCCTGGGGAAGCTTTCTTT. Protein sequence: CASSPTDPGEAFF.

The CDR3 loop reads CASSIGGIPNTGELFF. CDR3 bases: TGTGCCAGTAGTATAGGGGGTATCCCGAACACCGGGGAGCTGTTTTTT. The V and J genes are TRBV19 and TRBJ2-2; D gene ambiguous. V was clipped by 1 base and J by 0 bases, with 9 bases between them. The CDR3 is 16 amino acids. Germline CDR1 LNHDA, CDR2 SQIVND (reference sequence).

The rearrangement links TRBV12-3 or TRBV12-4 to TRBJ2-5, with 11 bases fitting TRBD1. J lost 2 bases, V lost 5 bases, and 4 bases had no gene match. The CDR3 sequence is 15 residues long. CDR3: CASSAGQGAQETQYF. The CDR3 DNA is TGTGCCAGCAGTGCTGGACAGGGGGCACAAGAGACCCAGTACTTC.

The V and J genes are TRBV12-3 or TRBV12-4 and TRBJ2-1; 8 positions agree with TRBD1. Trimming cost V 3 bases and J 2 bases; bases outside gene matches: 9. The CDR3 is 17 residues long. Here the CDR3 DNA reads TGTGCCAGCAGTTTTTCCTACGACAGGGGTCCCTACAATGAGCAGTTCTTC. It specifies CASSFSYDRGPYNEQFF.

The V gene is TRBV6-5, the J gene TRBJ1-2; no firm D call. The CDR3 runs 15 residues. The V end lost 2 bases, the J end lost 2 bases, and 12 bases lay between the germline ends. Germline V gene sequence: CDR1 MNHEY, CDR2 SVGAGI. The CDR3 loop is CASSYDSGFNYGYTF. DNA for the CDR3: TGTGCCAGCAGTTACGATTCGGGTTTCAACTATGGCTACACCTTC.

This chain joins TRBV7-4 and TRBJ2-1; the D gene is possibly TRBD2 (7 bases). V gave up 5 bases and J gave up 8 bases, with 22 bases separating them. From germline, CDR1 is SGHVT and CDR2 SQSDAQ. The CDR3 loop spans 16 amino acids. CDR3 in DNA: TGTGCCAGCAGCACCACCGGACTAGACTACAGGGATGAGCAGTTCTTC. Translation gives CASSTTGLDYRDEQFF.

The chain employs TRBV6-2 or TRBV6-3 and TRBJ2-7; 7 nucleotides line up with TRBD2. The J segment lost 2 bases and the V segment lost 5 bases, leaving 9 bases of the junction unmatched. The CDR3 is 15 residues long. CDR1 and CDR2 (germline): MNHEY, SVGEGT. Here the CDR3 DNA reads TGTGCCAGCAGTCTCAGCTCGGGACTACCCTACGAGCAGTACGTC. Translated, it gives CASSLSSGLPYEQYV.

The chain employs TRBV12-3 or TRBV12-4 and TRBJ1-1, with 7 bases that match TRBD1. The CDR3 is 16 residues long. J gave up 0 bases and V 3 bases, and 7 bases lay outside the gene matches. The chain's CDR3 is CASSFTMTGMNTEAFF. The CDR3 DNA is TGTGCCAGCAGTTTCACCATGACAGGGATGAACACTGAAGCTTTCTTT.

This clonotype has ten or more counts. This rearrangement joins TRBV10-3 to TRBJ2-1; possible D gene TRBD1, 6 bases. Trimming left V 4 bases short and J 4 bases short, with 17 bases between. CDR1 and CDR2 from the germline V gene are ENHRY and SYGVKD. CDR3 size: 16 residues. The CDR3 DNA sequence: TGTGCCATCAGTGGCAGGACAGACGTTCCTTACAATGAGCAGTTCTTC. Its translation is CAISGRTDVPYNEQFF.

This clonotype was seen a handful of times. This rearrangement joins TRBV7-9 to TRBJ2-1, with TRBD1 matching 9 bases. CDR1 and CDR2 (germline): SEHNR, FQNEAQ (reference sequence). CDR3 length: 16 residues. V trimming: 5 bases; J trimming: 3 bases; junction bases outside the gene matches: 8. The CDR3 sequence is CASSPGQGPDYNEQFF. CDR3 bases: TGTGCCAGCAGCCCCGGACAGGGGCCAGACTACAATGAGCAGTTCTTC. Drawing the rest from reference TRBV7-9 and TRBJ2-1, the complete variable domain is DTGVSQNPRHKITKRGQNVTFRCDPISEHNRLYWYRQTLGQGPEFLTYFQNEAQLEKSRLLSDRFSAERPKGSFSTLEIQRTEQGDSAMYLCASSPGQGPDYNEQFFGPGTRLTVL.

The rearrangement links TRBV11-2 to TRBJ1-4; tentatively, D is TRBD1 (6 bases). Trimming left V 5 bases short and J 5 bases short, with 15 bases between. Germline V gives CDR1 SGHAT, CDR2 FQNNGV. The CDR3 has 15 amino acids. CDR3 amino acids: CASSETGRYNEKLFF. CDR3 sequence (DNA): TGTGCCAGCAGCGAAACAGGGAGATACAATGAAAAACTGTTTTTT.

The chain links TRBV5-1 to TRBJ1-2; D is possibly TRBD1 (5 bases). The germline V gene has CDR1 SGHRS and CDR2 YFSETQ. Trimming stripped 5 bases from V and 4 bases from J, with 15 bases between. This CDR3 spans 14 amino acids. Here the CDR3 reads CASRPPGEGYGYTF. CDR3 coding DNA: TGCGCCAGCAGACCACCGGGGGAGGGCTATGGCTACACCTTC.